These T cell receptor beta chains were read from a single sample in a study of blood T cell repertoires in COVID-19. Repertoires were generated with immunoSEQ multiplex PCR, while TCRdb's copy carries only in-frame clones and drops some. The sample gives about 170,000 clones, 70% to 90% of which show up once; more than 2% is in the top ten. Sequencing used peripheral blood. All receptors derive from a man aged 45-65 years who had recovered from COVID-19. The CDR3 runs from the conserved cysteine through the conserved F or W. A D gene is named only where the DNA matches it firmly. Not all rows give a size; the values are once, few, many and, for expanded clones, a class.

cdr3_aa cdr3_nt clone_size j_call d_call v_call
CASSLNAGPSDEQFF TGTGCCAGCAGCCTCAATGCGGGGCCCAGCGATGAGCAGTTCTTC - TRBJ2-1 - TRBV3-1/TRBV3-2
CASSRTSGGYEQYF TGTGCCAGCAGTCGGACTAGCGGAGGGTACGAGCAGTACTTC - TRBJ2-7 TRBD2 TRBV2
CASSHTTSGVSRREQYF TGTGCCAGCAGCCACACCACTTCAGGGGTAAGTCGTCGCGAGCAGTACTTC - TRBJ2-7 - TRBV5-6
CASSLGTAFQGYTF TGCGCCAGCAGCTTGGGGACAGCCTTCCAGGGCTACACCTTC - TRBJ1-2 - TRBV5-1
CSALGGRGGYTF TGCAGCGCTCTGGGAGGGCGGGGTGGCTACACCTTC - TRBJ1-2 - TRBV29-1
CASIDRDRGLYSNQPQHF TGTGCCAGTATAGATCGGGACAGGGGGCTTTATAGCAATCAGCCCCAGCATTTT - TRBJ1-5 TRBD1 TRBV19
CASSASGTGAKNTIYF TGTGCCAGTAGTGCCTCCGGGACAGGGGCGAAAAACACCATATATTTT - TRBJ1-3 TRBD1 TRBV19
CASSPQGQEQYF TGTGCCAGCAGCCCGCAGGGCCAGGAGCAGTACTTC - TRBJ2-7 - TRBV27
CATSGRDRGREDTQYF TGTGCCACCAGTGGTAGGGACAGGGGGCGGGAAGATACGCAGTATTTT - TRBJ2-3 TRBD1 TRBV24-1
CASSPSGGAPQIRSISF TGTGCCAGCAGCCCCAGTGGGGGGGCCCCACAGATACGCAGTATTTCGTTT - TRBJ2-3 - TRBV7-9
CASSIPGRGANVLTF TGTGCCAGTAGTATACCGGGTAGAGGGGCCAACGTCCTGACTTTC - TRBJ2-6 - TRBV19
CASSPPLAGERPTDTQYF TGTGCCAGCTCACCACCTCTAGCGGGAGAGAGGCCCACAGATACGCAGTATTTT - TRBJ2-3 TRBD2 TRBV18
CASSSLTLTSGGYTQYF TGTGCCAGCAGTTCTCTAACCCTGACTAGCGGGGGTTATACGCAGTATTTT - TRBJ2-3 TRBD2 TRBV6-2/TRBV6-3
CASSYSAAQETQYF TGTGCCAGCAGTTACTCTGCGGCGCAAGAGACCCAGTACTTC once TRBJ2-5 - TRBV6-6
CASSFLVLAGNTGELFF TGTGCCAGCAGTTTCTTAGTCCTAGCGGGGAACACCGGGGAGCTGTTTTTT - TRBJ2-2 TRBD2 TRBV27
CASSLGRRSGEQYF TGTGCCAGCAGTTTGGGTCGCCGATCGGGCGAGCAGTACTTC once TRBJ2-7 - TRBV28
CASSSPGLAGELGTDTQYF TGTGCCAGCAGTTCCCCGGGACTAGCGGGGGAGTTGGGCACAGATACGCAGTATTTT - TRBJ2-3 TRBD2 TRBV28
CASSVDQASYNEQFF TGTGCCAGCAGCGTAGATCAGGCCTCCTACAATGAGCAGTTCTTC - TRBJ2-1 - TRBV9
CASSQVETQTYF TGTGCCAGCAGCCAAGTCGAGACTCAAACGTACTTC - TRBJ2-7 - TRBV3-1/TRBV3-2
CASSEGTGADQPQHF TGTGCCAGCAGTGAAGGTACAGGGGCGGATCAGCCCCAGCATTTT - TRBJ1-5 TRBD1 TRBV6-1
CASSWGDRPVGANSPLHF TGTGCCAGCAGCTGGGGGGACAGGCCGGTTGGGGCTAATTCACCCCTCCACTTT - TRBJ1-6 TRBD1 TRBV5-4
CSVYSGGALDTQYF TGCAGCGTCTACAGCGGGGGGGCCCTTGATACGCAGTATTTT - TRBJ2-3 TRBD2 TRBV29-1
CASSLARNNEQFF TGTGCCAGCAGCTTAGCCAGGAACAATGAGCAGTTCTTC - TRBJ2-1 - TRBV7-2
CASSLGQGLYGYTF TGTGCCAGCAGCTTAGGACAGGGGCTCTATGGCTACACCTTC - TRBJ1-2 TRBD1 TRBV11-2
CASSEPRGSETQYF TGTGCCAGCAGCGAGCCTAGGGGTTCAGAGACCCAGTACTTC - TRBJ2-5 - TRBV5-4
CSVVLTGPSNQPQHF TGCAGCGTTGTTTTGACAGGGCCGAGCAATCAGCCCCAGCATTTT - TRBJ1-5 TRBD1 TRBV29-1
CASSQDPSGGYNEQFF TGCGCCAGCAGCCAAGATCCTAGCGGGGGTTACAATGAGCAGTTCTTC - TRBJ2-1 TRBD2 TRBV4-1
CASSVAGTALDSPLHF TGTGCCAGCAGCGTAGCCGGGACAGCACTGGATTCACCCCTCCACTTT - TRBJ1-6 TRBD1 TRBV9
CASSLGGGTSSYNEQFF TGTGCCAGCAGCTTGGGCGGGGGGACGAGCTCCTACAATGAGCAGTTCTTC - TRBJ2-1 TRBD2 TRBV5-6
CSAHGVQGIQETQYF TGCAGCGCCCACGGTGTACAGGGGATCCAAGAGACCCAGTACTTC - TRBJ2-5 TRBD1 TRBV29-1
CASSLGGGDYGYTF TGTGCCAGCAGCTTGGGAGGGGGCGACTATGGCTACACCTTC - TRBJ1-2 TRBD1 TRBV5-5
CASSLNAGVATDTQYF TGTGCCAGCAGCCTAAATGCAGGGGTGGCGACAGATACGCAGTATTTT - TRBJ2-3 - TRBV5-4
CASEPGQAHTDTQYF TGTGCCAGTGAACCAGGGCAGGCCCACACAGATACGCAGTATTTT - TRBJ2-3 - TRBV19
CASSSPTGLRTEAFF TGTGCCAGCAGTTCCCCGACAGGGCTTCGCACTGAAGCTTTCTTT - TRBJ1-1 TRBD1 TRBV7-2
CASSLNRVAGSTDTQYF TGTGCCAGCTCACTTAACAGAGTAGCGGGGAGCACAGATACGCAGTATTTT - TRBJ2-3 TRBD2 TRBV18
CASSWTSSSYNEQFF TGTGCCAGCAGTTGGACTAGCAGCTCCTACAATGAGCAGTTCTTC - TRBJ2-1 TRBD2 TRBV6-5
CASSFTLAIDQETQYF TGTGCCAGCAGCTTTACACTAGCCATAGACCAAGAGACCCAGTACTTC - TRBJ2-5 - TRBV5-5
CASSVGGQLNTEAFF TGTGCCAGCAGCGTAGGGGGACAGCTTAACACTGAAGCTTTCTTT once TRBJ1-1 TRBD1 TRBV9
CASNSRTGGITEAFF TGTGCCAGCAATTCTAGGACAGGCGGAATCACTGAAGCTTTCTTT - TRBJ1-1 TRBD1 TRBV6-5
CASSPTFRTSGAQETQYF TGTGCCAGCAGTCCCACCTTCCGGACTAGCGGGGCACAAGAGACCCAGTACTTC few TRBJ2-5 TRBD2 TRBV6-2/TRBV6-3
CASSLLGGSGANVLTF TGTGCCAGCAGCCTGTTGGGGGGCTCTGGGGCCAACGTCCTGACTTTC - TRBJ2-6 - TRBV5-5
CASSFFGQGLEKLFF TGTGCCAGCAGTTTTTTTGGACAGGGGTTAGAAAAACTGTTTTTT - TRBJ1-4 TRBD1 TRBV28
CASSSGRTGPYEQYF TGTGCCAGCAGCTCCGGTAGGACAGGCCCCTACGAGCAGTACTTC - TRBJ2-7 TRBD1 TRBV7-2
CASSYGGGGGGYTF TGCGCCAGCAGCTACGGGGGGGGCGGAGGTGGCTACACCTTC - TRBJ1-2 - TRBV4-3
CASSFQLADNEQFF TGTGCCAGCAGCTTTCAGCTAGCGGACAATGAGCAGTTCTTC - TRBJ2-1 TRBD2 TRBV7-2